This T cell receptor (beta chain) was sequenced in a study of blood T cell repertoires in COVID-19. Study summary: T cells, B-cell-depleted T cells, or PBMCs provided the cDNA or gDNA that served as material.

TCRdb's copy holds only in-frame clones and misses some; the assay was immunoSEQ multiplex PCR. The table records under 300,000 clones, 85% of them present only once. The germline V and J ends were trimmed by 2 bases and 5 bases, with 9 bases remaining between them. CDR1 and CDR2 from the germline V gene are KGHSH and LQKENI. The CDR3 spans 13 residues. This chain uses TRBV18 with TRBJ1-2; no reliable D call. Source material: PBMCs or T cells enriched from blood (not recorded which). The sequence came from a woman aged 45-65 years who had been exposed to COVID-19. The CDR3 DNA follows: TGTGCCAGCTCACCAGAGGGAGATTATGGCTACACCTTC. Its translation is CASSPEGDYGYTF.